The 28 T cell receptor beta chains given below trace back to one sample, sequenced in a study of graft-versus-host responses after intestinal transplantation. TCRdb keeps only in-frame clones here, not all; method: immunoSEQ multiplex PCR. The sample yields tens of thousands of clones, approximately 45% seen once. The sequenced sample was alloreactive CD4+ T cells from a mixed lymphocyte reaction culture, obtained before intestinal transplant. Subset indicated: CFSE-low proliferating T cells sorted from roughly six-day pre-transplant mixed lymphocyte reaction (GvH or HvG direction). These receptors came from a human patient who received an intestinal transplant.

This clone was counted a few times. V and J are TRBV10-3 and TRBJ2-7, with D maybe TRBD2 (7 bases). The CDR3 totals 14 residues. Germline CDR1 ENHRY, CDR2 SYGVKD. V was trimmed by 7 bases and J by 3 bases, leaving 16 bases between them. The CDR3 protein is CAITEGGTVYEQYF. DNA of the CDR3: TGTGCCATCACCGAGGGGGGGACTGTCTACGAGCAGTACTTC.

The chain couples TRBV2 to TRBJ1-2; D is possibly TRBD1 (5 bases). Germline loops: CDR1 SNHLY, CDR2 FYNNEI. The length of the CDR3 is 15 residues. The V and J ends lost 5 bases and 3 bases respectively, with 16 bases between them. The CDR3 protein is CASSTIRGTDYGYTF. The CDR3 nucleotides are TGTGCCAGCAGTACAATACGGGGGACCGACTATGGCTACACCTTC.

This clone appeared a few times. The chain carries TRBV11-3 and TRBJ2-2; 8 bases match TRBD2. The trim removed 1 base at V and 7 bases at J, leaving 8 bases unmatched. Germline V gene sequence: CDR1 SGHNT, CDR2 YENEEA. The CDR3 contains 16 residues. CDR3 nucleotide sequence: TGTGCCAGCAGCTTAGGCACGGGGGGGCTCGGCGGGGAGCTGTTTTTT. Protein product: CASSLGTGGLGGELFF.

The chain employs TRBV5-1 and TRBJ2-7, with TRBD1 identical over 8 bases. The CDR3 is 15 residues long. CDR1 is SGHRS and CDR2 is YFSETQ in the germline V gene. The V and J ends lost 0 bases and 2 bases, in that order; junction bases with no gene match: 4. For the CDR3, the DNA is TGCGCCAGCAGCTTGGAGGCAGGGGGCCCCTACGAGCAGTACTTC. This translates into CASSLEAGGPYEQYF.

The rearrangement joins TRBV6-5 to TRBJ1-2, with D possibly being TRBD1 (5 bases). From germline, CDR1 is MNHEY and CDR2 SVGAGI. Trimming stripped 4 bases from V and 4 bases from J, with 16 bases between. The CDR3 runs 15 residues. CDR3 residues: CASSSPGRGSYGYTF. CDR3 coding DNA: TGTGCCAGCAGTTCCCCTGGGAGGGGCTCCTATGGCTACACCTTC.

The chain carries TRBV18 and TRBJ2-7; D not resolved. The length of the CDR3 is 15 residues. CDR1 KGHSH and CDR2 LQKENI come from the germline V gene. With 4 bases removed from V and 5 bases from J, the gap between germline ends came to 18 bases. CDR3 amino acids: CASSLVGQATHEQYF. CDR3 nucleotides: TGTGCCAGCTCACTAGTGGGTCAGGCGACCCACGAGCAGTACTTC.

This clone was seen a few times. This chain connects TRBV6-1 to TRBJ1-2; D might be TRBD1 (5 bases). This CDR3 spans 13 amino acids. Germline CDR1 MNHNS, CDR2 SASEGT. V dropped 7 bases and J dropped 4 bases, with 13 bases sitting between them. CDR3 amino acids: CASNPTVGYGYTF. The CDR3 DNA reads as TGTGCCAGCAATCCGACAGTTGGCTATGGCTACACCTTC.

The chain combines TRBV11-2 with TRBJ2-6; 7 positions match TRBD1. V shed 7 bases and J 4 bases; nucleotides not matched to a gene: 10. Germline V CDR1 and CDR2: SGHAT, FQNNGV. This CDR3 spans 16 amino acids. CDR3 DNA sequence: TGTGCCAGCACCGAAACCACAGGGGCCGGGGCCAACGTCCTGACTTTC. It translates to CASTETTGAGANVLTF. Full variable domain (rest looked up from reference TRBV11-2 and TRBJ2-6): EAGVAQSPRYKIIEKRQSVAFWCNPISGHATLYWYQQILGQGPKLLIQFQNNGVVDDSQLPKDRFSAERLKGVDSTLKIQPAKLEDSAVYLCASTETTGAGANVLTFGAGSRLTVL.

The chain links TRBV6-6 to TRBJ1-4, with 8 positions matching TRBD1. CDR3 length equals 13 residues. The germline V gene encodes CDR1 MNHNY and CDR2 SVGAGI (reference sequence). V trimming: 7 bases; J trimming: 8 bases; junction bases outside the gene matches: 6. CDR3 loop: CASTQRDREKLFF. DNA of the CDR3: TGTGCCAGCACCCAGAGGGACAGGGAAAAACTGTTTTTT.

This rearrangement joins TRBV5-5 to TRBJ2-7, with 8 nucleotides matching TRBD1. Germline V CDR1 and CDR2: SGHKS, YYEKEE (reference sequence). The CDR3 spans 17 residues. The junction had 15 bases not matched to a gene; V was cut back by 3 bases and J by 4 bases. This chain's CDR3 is CASSSGTGSTPVYEQYF. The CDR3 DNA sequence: TGTGCCAGCAGCTCAGGGACAGGATCCACTCCGGTTTACGAGCAGTACTTC. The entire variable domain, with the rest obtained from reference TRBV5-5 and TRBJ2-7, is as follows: DAGVTQSPTHLIKTRGQQVTLRCSPISGHKSVSWYQQVLGQGPQFIFQYYEKEERGRGNFPDRFSARQFPNYSSELNVNALLLGDSALYLCASSSGTGSTPVYEQYFGPGTRLTVT.

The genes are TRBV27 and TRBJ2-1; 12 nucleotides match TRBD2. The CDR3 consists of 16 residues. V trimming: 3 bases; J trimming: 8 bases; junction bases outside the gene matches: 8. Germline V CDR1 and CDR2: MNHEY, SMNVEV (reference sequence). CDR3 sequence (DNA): TGTGCCAGCAGTTTCCTCGGACTAGCGGGGTATGATGAGCAGTTCTTC. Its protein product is CASSFLGLAGYDEQFF.

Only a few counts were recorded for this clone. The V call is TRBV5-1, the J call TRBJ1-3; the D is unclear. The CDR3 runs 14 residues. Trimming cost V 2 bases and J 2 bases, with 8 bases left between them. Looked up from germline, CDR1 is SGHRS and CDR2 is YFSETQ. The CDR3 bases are TGCGCCAGCAGCTTCGGCGGAACTGGAAACACCATATATTTT. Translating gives CASSFGGTGNTIYF.

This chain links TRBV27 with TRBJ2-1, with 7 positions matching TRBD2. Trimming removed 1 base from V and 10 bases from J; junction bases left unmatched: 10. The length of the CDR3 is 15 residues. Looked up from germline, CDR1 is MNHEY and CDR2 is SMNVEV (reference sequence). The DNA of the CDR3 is TGTGCCAGCAGTTTATGGGGAGCGGGGCGGGGAGAGCAGTTCTTC. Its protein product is CASSLWGAGRGEQFF.

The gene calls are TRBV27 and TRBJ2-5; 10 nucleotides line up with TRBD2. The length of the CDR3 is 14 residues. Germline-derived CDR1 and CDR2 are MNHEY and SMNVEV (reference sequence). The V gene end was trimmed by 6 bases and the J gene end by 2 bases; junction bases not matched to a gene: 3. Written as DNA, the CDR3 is TGTGCCAGCAGCCTGACTAGCGGGCAAGAGACCCAGTACTTC. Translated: CASSLTSGQETQYF.

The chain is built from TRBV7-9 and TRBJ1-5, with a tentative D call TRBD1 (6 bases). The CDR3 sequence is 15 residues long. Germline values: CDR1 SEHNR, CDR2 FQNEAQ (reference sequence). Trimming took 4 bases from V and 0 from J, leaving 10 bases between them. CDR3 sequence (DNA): TGTGCCAGCAGCTCGGACAGCCTTAGCAATCAGCCCCAGCATTTT. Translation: CASSSDSLSNQPQHF.

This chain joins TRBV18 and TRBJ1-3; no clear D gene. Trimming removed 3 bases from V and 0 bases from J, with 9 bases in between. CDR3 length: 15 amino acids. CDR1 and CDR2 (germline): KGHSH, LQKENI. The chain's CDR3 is CASSPSISSGNTIYF. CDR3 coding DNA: TGTGCCAGCTCACCGTCGATTAGCTCTGGAAACACCATATATTTT.

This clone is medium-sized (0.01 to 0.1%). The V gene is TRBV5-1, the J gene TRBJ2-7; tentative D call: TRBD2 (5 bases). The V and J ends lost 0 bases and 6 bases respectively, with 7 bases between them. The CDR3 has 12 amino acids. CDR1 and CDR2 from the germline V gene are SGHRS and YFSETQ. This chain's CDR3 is CASSLAGGEQYF. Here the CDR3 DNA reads TGCGCCAGCAGCTTGGCAGGAGGCGAGCAGTACTTC.

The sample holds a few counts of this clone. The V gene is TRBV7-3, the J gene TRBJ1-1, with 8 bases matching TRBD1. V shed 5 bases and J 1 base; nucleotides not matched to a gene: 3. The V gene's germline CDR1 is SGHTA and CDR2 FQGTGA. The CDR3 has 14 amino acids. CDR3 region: CASSPDRGNTEAFF. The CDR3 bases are TGTGCCAGCAGCCCAGACAGGGGGAACACTGAAGCTTTCTTT.

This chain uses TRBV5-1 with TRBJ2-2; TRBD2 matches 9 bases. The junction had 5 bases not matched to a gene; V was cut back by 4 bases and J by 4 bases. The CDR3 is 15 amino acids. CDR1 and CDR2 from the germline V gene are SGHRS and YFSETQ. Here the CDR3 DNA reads TGCGCCAGCAGCGGCGGGGGGGCGCTCACCGGGGAGCTGTTTTTT. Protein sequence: CASSGGGALTGELFF. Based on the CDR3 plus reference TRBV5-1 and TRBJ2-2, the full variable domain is KAGVTQTPRYLIKTRGQQVTLSCSPISGHRSVSWYQQTPGQGLQFLFEYFSETQRNKGNFPGRFSGRQFSNSRSEMNVSTLELGDSALYLCASSGGGALTGELFFGEGSRLTVL.

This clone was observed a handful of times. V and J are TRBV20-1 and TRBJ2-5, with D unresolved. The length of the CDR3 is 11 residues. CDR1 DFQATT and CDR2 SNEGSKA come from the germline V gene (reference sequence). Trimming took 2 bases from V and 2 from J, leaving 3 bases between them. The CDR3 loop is CSARQQETQYF. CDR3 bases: TGCAGTGCTAGACAGCAAGAGACCCAGTACTTC.

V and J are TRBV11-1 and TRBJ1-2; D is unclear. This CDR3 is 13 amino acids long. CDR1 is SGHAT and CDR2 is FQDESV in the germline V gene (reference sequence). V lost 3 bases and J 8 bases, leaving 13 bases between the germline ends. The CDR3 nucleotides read TGTGCCAGCAGCTTTGGGCAGATTGGGGGCTACACCTTC. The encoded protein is CASSFGQIGGYTF.

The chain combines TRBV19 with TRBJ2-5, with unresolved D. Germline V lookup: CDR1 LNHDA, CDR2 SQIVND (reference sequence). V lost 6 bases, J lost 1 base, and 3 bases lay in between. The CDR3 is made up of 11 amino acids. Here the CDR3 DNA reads TGTGCCAGTAGCAGCCAAGAGACCCAGTACTTC. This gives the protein CASSSQETQYF.

The CDR3 protein is CASSQEGPTRHRNTDTQYF. The CDR3 DNA reads as TGTGCCAGCAGCCAAGAGGGGCCAACCCGACACCGGAACACAGATACGCAGTATTTT. This chain connects TRBV14 to TRBJ2-3; maybe TRBD1 (5 bases). CDR3 length: 19 residues. The germline V and J ends were trimmed by 0 bases and 2 bases, with 21 bases remaining between them. The V gene's germline CDR1 is SGHDN and CDR2 FVKESK.

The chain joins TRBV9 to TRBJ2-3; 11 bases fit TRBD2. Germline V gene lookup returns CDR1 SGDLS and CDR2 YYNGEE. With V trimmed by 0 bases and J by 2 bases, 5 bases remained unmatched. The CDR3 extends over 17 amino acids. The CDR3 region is CASSVVASGGFTDTQYF. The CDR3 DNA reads TGTGCCAGCAGCGTAGTGGCTAGCGGGGGGTTCACAGATACGCAGTATTTT.

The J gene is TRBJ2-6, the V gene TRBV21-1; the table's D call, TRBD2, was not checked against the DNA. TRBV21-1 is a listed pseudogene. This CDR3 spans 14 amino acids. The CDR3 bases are TGTGCCAGCAGTCGGAGGGCTGGGGCCAACGTCCTGACTTTC. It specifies CASSRRAGANVLTF.

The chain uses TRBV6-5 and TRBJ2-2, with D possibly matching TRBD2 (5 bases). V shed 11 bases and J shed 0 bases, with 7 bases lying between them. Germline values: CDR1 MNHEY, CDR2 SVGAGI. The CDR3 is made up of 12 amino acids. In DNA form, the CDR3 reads TGTGCCGGGCGGGCGAACACCGGGGAGCTGTTTTTT. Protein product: CAGRANTGELFF.

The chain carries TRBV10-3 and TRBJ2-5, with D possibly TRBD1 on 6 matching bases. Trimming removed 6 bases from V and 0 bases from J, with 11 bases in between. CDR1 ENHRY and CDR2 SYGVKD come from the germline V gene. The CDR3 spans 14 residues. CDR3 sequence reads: CAIRTGGDQETQYF. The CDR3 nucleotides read TGTGCCATCAGGACAGGAGGTGACCAAGAGACCCAGTACTTC.

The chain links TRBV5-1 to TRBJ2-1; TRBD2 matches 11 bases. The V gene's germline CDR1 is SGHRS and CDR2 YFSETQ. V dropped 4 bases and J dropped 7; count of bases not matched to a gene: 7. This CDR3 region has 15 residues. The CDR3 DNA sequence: TGCGCCAGCAGCCAACCTGGACTAGCGGGTAATGAGCAGTTCTTC. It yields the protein CASSQPGLAGNEQFF.